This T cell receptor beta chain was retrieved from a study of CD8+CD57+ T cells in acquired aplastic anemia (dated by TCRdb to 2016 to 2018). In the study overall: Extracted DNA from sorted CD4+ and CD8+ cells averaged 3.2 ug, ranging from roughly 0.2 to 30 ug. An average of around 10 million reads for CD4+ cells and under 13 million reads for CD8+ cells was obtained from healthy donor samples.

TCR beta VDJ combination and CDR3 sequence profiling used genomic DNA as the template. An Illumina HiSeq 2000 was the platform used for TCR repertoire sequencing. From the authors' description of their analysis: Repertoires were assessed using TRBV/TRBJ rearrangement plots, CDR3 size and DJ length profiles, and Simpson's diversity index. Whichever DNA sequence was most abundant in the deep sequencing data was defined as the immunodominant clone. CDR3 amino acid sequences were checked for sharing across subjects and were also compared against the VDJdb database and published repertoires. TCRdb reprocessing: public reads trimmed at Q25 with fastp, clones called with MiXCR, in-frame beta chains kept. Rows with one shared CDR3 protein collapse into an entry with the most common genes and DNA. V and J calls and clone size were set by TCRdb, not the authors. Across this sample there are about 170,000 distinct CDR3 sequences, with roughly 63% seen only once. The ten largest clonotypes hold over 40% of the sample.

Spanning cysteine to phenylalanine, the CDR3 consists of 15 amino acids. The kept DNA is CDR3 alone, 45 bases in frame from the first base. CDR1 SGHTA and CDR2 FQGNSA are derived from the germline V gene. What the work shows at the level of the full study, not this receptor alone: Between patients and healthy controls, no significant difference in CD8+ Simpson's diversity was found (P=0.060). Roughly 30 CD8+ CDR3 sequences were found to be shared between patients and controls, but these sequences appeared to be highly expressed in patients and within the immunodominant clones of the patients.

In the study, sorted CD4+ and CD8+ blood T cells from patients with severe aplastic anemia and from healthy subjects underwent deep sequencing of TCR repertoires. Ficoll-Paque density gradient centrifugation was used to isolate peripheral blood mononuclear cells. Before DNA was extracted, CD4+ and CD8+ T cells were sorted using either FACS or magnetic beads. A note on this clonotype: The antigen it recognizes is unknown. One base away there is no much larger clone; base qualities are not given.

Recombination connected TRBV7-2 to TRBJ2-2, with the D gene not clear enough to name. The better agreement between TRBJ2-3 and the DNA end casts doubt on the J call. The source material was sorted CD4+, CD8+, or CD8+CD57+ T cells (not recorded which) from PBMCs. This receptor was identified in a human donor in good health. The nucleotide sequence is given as TGTGCCAGCAGCTTCAGGAGAGCTAGCACAGATACGCAGTATTTT. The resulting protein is CASSFRRASTDTQYF.